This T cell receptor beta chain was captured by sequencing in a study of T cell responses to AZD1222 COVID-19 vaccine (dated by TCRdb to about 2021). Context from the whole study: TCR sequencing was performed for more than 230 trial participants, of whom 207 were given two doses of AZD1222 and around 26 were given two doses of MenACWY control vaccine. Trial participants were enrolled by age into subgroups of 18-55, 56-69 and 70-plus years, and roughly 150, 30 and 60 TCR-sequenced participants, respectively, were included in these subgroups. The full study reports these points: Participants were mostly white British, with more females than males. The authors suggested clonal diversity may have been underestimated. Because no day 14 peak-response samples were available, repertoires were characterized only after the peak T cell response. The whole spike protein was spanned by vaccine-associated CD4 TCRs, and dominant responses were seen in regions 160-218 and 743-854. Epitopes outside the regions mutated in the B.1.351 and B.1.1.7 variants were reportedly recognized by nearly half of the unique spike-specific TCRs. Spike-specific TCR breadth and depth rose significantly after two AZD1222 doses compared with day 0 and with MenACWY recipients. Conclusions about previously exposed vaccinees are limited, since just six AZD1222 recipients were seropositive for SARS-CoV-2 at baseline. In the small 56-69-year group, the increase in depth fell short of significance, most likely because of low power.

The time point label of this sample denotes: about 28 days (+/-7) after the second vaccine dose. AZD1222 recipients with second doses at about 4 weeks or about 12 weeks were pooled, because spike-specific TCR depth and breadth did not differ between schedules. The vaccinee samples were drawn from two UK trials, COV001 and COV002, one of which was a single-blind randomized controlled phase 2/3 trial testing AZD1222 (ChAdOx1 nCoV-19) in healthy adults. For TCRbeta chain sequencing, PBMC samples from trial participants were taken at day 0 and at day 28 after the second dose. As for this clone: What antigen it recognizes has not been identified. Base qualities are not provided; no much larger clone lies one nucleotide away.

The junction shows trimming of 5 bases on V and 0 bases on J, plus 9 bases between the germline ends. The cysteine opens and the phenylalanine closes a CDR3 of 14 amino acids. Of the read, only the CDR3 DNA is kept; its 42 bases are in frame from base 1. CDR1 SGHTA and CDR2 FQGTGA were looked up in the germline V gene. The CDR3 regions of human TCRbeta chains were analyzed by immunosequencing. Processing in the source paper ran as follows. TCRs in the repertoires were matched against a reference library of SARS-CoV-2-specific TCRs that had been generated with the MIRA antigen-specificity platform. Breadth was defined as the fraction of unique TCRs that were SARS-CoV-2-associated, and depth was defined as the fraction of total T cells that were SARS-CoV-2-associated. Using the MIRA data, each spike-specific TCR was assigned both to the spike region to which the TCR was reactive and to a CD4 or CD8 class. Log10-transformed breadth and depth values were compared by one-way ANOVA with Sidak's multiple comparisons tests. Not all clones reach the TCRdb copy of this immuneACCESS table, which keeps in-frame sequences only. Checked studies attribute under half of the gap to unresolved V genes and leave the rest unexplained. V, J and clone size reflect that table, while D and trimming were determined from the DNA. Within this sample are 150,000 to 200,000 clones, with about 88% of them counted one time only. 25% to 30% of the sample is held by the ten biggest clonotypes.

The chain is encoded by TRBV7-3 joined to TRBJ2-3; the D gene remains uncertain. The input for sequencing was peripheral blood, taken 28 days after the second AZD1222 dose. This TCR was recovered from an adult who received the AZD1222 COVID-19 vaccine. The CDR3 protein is CASSRTSSTDTQYF. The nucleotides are TGTGCCAGCAGCCGAACCAGCAGCACAGATACGCAGTATTTT.